This T cell receptor (beta chain) was identified during a study of T cell changes during pregnancy in multiple sclerosis. CDR3 length equals 12 residues. The germline CDR1 and CDR2 sequences are SNHLY and FYNNEI. V was cut by 4 bases and J by 7 bases, with 10 bases left in between. Sequenced by immunoSEQ multiplex PCR; TCRdb stores in-frame clones only, minus some. There are around 41,000 clones in the sample; over 80% occur only once, and 0.3% to 0.4% lies in the top ten. The genes are TRBV2 and TRBJ1-2; D unresolved. The clonotype comes from a female donor in good health, enrolled as a control in a pregnancy study. The sample here was CD4+ T cells from peripheral blood mononuclear cells, taken in the third trimester of pregnancy. The CDR3 here is CASSGPRSGYTF. The CDR3 coding sequence is TGTGCCAGCAGTGGCCCGAGATCTGGCTACACCTTC.